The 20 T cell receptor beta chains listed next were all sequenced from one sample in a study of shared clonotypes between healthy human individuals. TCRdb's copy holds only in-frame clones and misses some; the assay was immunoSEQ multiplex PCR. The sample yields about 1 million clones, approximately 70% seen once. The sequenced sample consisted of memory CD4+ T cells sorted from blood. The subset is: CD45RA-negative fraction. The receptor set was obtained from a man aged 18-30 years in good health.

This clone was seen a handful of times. In DNA form, the CDR3 reads TGTGCCAGCAGCGCTTCCAAGGTAGCGGGAGGAAACACAGATACGCAGTATTTT. The encoded protein is CASSASKVAGGNTDTQYF. This rearrangement joins TRBV7-2 to TRBJ2-3, with 10 bases that match TRBD2. Trimming cost V 5 bases and J 2 bases; bases outside gene matches: 13. CDR1 SGHTA and CDR2 FQGNSA come from the germline V gene. The CDR3 runs 18 residues.

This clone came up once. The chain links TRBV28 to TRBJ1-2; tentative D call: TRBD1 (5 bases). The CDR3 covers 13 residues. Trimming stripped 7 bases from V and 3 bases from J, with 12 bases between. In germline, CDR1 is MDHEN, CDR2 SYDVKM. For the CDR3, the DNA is TGTGCCAGCAATCCTACAGGTTACTATGGCTACACCTTC. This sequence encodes CASNPTGYYGYTF.

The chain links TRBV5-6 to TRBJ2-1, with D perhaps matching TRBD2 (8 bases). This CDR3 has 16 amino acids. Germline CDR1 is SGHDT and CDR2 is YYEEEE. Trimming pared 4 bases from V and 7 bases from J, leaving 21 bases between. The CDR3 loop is CASSRRGTRGGNEQFF. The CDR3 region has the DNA TGTGCCAGCAGCCGCAGGGGGACTAGAGGGGGTAATGAGCAGTTCTTC.

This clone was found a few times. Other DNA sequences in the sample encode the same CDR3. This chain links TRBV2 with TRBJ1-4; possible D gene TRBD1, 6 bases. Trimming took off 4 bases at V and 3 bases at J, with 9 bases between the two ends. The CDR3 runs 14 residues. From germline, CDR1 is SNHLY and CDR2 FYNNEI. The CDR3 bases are TGTGCCAGCAGTGTTTCAGGGGCTAATGAAAAACTGTTTTTT. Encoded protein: CASSVSGANEKLFF.

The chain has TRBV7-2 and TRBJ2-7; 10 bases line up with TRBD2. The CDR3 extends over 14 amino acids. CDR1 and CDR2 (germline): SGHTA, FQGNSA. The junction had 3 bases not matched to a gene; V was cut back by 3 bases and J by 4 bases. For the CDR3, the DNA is TGTGCCAGCAGCTTCGAGCGGGGGGGGTACGAGCAGTACTTC. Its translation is CASSFERGGYEQYF.

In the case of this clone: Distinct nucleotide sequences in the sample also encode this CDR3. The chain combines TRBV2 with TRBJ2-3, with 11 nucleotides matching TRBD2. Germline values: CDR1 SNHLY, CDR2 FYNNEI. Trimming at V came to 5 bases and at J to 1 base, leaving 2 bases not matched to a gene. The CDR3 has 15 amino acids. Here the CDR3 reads CASSLAGGGTDTQYF. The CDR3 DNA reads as TGTGCCAGCAGTTTAGCGGGAGGGGGCACAGATACGCAGTATTTT.

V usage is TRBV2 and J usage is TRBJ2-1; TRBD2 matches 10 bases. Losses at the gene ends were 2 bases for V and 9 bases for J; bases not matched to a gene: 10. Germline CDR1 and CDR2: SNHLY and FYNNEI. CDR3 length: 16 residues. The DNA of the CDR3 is TGTGCCAGCAGTGAAATGACTAGCGGGTTATTCCGTGAGCAGTTCTTC. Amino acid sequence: CASSEMTSGLFREQFF.

In DNA, the CDR3 is TGTGCCAGCAGTTTCCAGGCCCCCCTTCAGTACTTC. Its translation: CASSFQAPLQYF. V and J are TRBV28 and TRBJ2-4; D not resolved. CDR3 length: 12 amino acids. The germline V and J ends were trimmed by 3 bases and 11 bases, with 11 bases remaining between them. Germline V lookup: CDR1 MDHEN, CDR2 SYDVKM.

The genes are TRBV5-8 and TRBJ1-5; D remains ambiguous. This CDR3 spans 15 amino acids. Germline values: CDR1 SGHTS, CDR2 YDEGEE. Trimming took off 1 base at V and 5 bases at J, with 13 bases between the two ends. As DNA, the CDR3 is TGTGCCAGCAGCTTGACAGTAGGACCTCATCAGCCCCAGCATTTT. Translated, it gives CASSLTVGPHQPQHF.

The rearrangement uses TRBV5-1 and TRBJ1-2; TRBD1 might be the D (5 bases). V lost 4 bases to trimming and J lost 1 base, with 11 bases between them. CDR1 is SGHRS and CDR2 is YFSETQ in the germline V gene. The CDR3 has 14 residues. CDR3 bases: TGCGCCAGCAGCCTCATCGACAGTAACTATGGCTACACCTTC. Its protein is CASSLIDSNYGYTF.

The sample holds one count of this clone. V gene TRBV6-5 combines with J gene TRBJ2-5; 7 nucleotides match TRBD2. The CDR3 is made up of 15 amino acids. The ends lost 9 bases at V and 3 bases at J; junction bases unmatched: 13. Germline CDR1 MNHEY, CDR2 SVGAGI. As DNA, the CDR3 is TGTGCCAGTACCCGTGGGGGAGGGCCAGAAGAGACCCAGTACTTC. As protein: CASTRGGGPEETQYF.

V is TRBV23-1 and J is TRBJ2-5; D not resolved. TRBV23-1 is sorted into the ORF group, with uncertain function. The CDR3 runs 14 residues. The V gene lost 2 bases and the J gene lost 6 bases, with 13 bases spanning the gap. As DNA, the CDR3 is TGCGCCAGCAGTCAAACATTTGGGTTGAAGACCCAGTACTTC. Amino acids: CASSQTFGLKTQYF.

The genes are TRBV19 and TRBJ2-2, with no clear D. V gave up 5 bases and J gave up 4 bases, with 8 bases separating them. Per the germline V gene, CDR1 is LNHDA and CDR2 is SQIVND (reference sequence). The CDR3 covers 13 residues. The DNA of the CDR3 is TGTGCCAGTAGTCTCTACATCACCGGGGAGCTGTTTTTT. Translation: CASSLYITGELFF.

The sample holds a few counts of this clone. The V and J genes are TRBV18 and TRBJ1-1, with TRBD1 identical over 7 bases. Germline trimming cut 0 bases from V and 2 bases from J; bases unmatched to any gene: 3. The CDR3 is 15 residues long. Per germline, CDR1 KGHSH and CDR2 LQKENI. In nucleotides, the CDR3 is TGTGCCAGCTCACCACCGTCAGGGGGAAACACTGAAGCTTTCTTT. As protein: CASSPPSGGNTEAFF.

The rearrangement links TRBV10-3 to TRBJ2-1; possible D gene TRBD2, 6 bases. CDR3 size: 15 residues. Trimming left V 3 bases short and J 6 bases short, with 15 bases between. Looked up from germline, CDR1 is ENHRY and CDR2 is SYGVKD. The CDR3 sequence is CAISDGLREVNEQFF. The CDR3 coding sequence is TGTGCCATCAGTGACGGACTGAGGGAGGTCAATGAGCAGTTCTTC.

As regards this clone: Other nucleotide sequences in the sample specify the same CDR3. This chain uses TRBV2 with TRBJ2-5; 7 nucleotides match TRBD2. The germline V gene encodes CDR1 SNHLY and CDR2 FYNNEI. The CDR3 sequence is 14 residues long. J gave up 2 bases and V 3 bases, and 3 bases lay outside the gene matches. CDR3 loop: CASSDPGGQETQYF. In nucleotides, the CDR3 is TGTGCCAGCAGTGATCCGGGGGGACAAGAGACCCAGTACTTC.

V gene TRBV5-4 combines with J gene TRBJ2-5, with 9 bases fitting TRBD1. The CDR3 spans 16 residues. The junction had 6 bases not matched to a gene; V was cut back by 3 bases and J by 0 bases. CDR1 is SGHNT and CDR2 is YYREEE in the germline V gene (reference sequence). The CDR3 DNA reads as TGTGCCAGCAGCTCTGGGACAGGGAAGTACCAAGAGACCCAGTACTTC. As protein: CASSSGTGKYQETQYF.

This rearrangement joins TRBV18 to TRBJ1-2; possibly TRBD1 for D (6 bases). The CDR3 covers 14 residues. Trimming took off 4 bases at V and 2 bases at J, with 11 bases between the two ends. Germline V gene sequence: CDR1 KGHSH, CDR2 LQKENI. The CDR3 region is CASSLGTKNYGYTF. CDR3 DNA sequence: TGTGCCAGCTCACTCGGGACAAAAAACTATGGCTACACCTTC.

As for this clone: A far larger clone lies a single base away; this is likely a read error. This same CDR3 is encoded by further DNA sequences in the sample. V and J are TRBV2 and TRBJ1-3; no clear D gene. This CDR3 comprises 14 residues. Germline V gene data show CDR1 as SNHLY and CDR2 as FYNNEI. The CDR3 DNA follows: TGTGCTAGCCTTTTCACGGTGACTGGAAACACCATATATTTT. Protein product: CASLFTVTGNTIYF.

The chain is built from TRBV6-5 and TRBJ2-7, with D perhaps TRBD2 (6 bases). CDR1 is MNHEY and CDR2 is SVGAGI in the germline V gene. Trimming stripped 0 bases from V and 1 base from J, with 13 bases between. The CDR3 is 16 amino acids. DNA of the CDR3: TGTGCCAGCAGTTACTCCTTGGCGGCGGGGTCCTACGAGCAGTACTTC. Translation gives CASSYSLAAGSYEQYF.